This TCR beta chain stems from a study of technical replicates of blood from several donors. The CDR3 runs to 14 residues. CDR1 and CDR2 (germline): MNHEY, SMNVEV (reference sequence). V was clipped by 5 bases and J by 5 bases; unmatched bases: 7. This clone was recorded once. TCRdb keeps only in-frame clones here, not all; method: immunoSEQ multiplex PCR. The table has 95,000 to 100,000 clones, nearly 96% seen once. The source is a human donor in good health. J is TRBJ2-5 and V is TRBV27; TRBD1 matches at 8 bases. The specimen sequenced was T cells isolated from PBMCs. The CDR3, as DNA: TGTGCCAGCAGTCCAAGGACAGGGAGGGAGACCCAGTACTTC. It is translated as CASSPRTGRETQYF.